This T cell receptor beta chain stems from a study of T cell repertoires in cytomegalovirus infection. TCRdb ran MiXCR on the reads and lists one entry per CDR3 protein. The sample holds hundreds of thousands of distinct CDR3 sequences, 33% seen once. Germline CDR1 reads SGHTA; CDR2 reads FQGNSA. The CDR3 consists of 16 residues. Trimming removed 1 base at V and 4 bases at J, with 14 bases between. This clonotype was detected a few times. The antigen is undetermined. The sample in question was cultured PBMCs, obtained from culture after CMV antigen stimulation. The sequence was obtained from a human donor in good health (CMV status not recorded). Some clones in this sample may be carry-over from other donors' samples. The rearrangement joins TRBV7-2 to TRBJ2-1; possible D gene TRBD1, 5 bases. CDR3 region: CASSLGLGLLYNEQFF. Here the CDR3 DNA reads TGTGCCAGCAGCTTAGGGTTGGGGCTACTTTACAATGAGCAGTTCTTC.